These 5 T cell receptor beta chains came from one sample sequenced in a study of sequential checkpoint blockade in melanoma. Produced via immunoSEQ multiplex PCR; TCRdb's table is partial and in-frame only. The data contain fewer than 15,000 clones, about four fifths of them singletons. This sample's treatment: randomized to nivolumab then ipilimumab (arm A) or the reverse (arm B). The sequencing here drew on CD8+ T cells sorted from blood (inferred from file names), taken from a patient given nivolumab and ipilimumab in sequence. The source is a human donor with melanoma.

In nucleotides, the CDR3 is TGTGCCATCAGTGAGGGACACCAAACCTACGAGCAGTACTTC. Translated, it gives CAISEGHQTYEQYF. The V call is TRBV10-3, the J call TRBJ2-7, with D maybe TRBD1 (5 bases). Trimming left V 2 bases short and J 2 bases short, with 10 bases between. The CDR3 is made up of 14 amino acids. Germline CDR1 and CDR2: ENHRY and SYGVKD.

V is TRBV27 and J is TRBJ2-5; D perhaps matches TRBD1 (5 bases). V was trimmed by 4 bases and J by 3 bases, leaving 12 bases between them. The CDR3 runs to 14 residues. Germline assignment: CDR1 MNHEY and CDR2 SMNVEV (reference sequence). CDR3 DNA: TGTGCCAGCAGTTGGCAGGGCAGTGAAGAGACCCAGTACTTC. Translated, it gives CASSWQGSEETQYF.

This clone appeared a single time. This chain joins TRBV12-5 and TRBJ2-7; 7 bases fit TRBD2. V shed 2 bases and J 2 bases; nucleotides not matched to a gene: 6. From germline, CDR1 is LGHNT and CDR2 FRNRAP. The CDR3 has 15 amino acids. CDR3 protein: CASGLPGAGAYEQYF. The CDR3 region has the DNA TGTGCTAGTGGTTTGCCCGGGGCGGGGGCCTACGAGCAGTACTTC.

Of note for this clone: Other DNA sequences in the same sample also yield this CDR3. The chain joins TRBV9 to TRBJ2-1; the match to TRBD2 covers 8 bases. Germline V CDR1 and CDR2: SGDLS, YYNGEE. The CDR3 contains 16 residues. J gave up 4 bases and V 3 bases, and 9 bases lay outside the gene matches. Written as DNA, the CDR3 is TGTGCCAGCAGCGAGCGGAGCGGGGGCCCTTACAATGAGCAGTTCTTC. Translated: CASSERSGGPYNEQFF.

The chain joins TRBV4-3 to TRBJ1-6, with 8 bases lining up with TRBD1. This CDR3 is 15 amino acids long. CDR1 and CDR2 (germline): LGHNA, YSLEER. Trimming took 4 bases from V and 7 from J; bases not matched to a gene: 6. The CDR3 nucleotides read TGCGCCAGCAGCCCAACCGGGACAGGCAATTCACCCCTCCACTTT. This translates into CASSPTGTGNSPLHF.